A selection of T cell receptor beta chains follows, all from one sample in a study of T-cell reconstitution after alpha-beta-depleted transplantation in children. TCRdb re-analysed the PCR reads in MiXCR, keeping a single row per CDR3 protein. Here the sample spans some 600,000 distinct CDR3 sequences, 10% to 15% being singletons. The sequences come from PBMCs, mostly from graft donor cells, collected 360 days after TCRalphabeta/CD19-depleted stem cell transplant. The receptors were gathered from a male patient under 18 who had a stem cell transplant for acute myeloid leukemia, so the T cells may come from the graft donor. Each CDR3 is given with its conserved first and last residue. D genes are given only for firm matches. The size field is filled for only some rows; it gives once, few, many or a size class.

v_gene: TRBV28; d_gene: -; abundance: many; j_gene: TRBJ2-7; CDR3nt: TGTGCCAGCAGTTTTCTAATTCGACAGAATAACTACGAGCAGTACTTC; CDR3aa: CASSFLIRQNNYEQYF
v_gene: TRBV20-1; d_gene: TRBD2; abundance: few; j_gene: TRBJ2-7; CDR3nt: TGCAGTGCCTTTTTGGGACTAGCGACTCACGAGCAGTACTTC; CDR3aa: CSAFLGLATHEQYF
v_gene: TRBV27; d_gene: TRBD1; abundance: -; j_gene: TRBJ2-5; CDR3nt: TGTGCCAGCAGTCCCGGGACAGGGGGGAAAGAGACCCAGTACTTC; CDR3aa: CASSPGTGGKETQYF
v_gene: TRBV7-2; d_gene: -; abundance: -; j_gene: TRBJ2-7; CDR3nt: TGTGCCAGCAGCCGCGAGGTCGGGGGCCTGTACGAGCAGTACTTC; CDR3aa: CASSREVGGLYEQYF
v_gene: TRBV3-1; d_gene: -; abundance: few; j_gene: TRBJ2-2; CDR3nt: TGTGCCAGCAGCCAAGGGTCCGCCACGTGGGGCGGGGAGCTGTTTTTT; CDR3aa: CASSQGSATWGGELFF
v_gene: TRBV7-8; d_gene: -; abundance: few; j_gene: TRBJ2-5; CDR3nt: TGTGCCAGCATCACCGTGAGGGCTGCATTTGAGACCCAGTACTTC; CDR3aa: CASITVRAAFETQYF
v_gene: TRBV29-1; d_gene: TRBD2; abundance: many; j_gene: TRBJ2-7; CDR3nt: TGCAGCGCTCGACTAGCGGGAGGCCTGCAGTACTTC; CDR3aa: CSARLAGGLQYF
v_gene: TRBV25-1; d_gene: TRBD2; abundance: few; j_gene: TRBJ2-7; CDR3nt: TGTGCCAGCAGTGAATCCCCCGGCGGGAGTAGATCCTACGAGCAGTACTTC; CDR3aa: CASSESPGGSRSYEQYF
v_gene: TRBV27; d_gene: -; abundance: -; j_gene: TRBJ2-6; CDR3nt: TGTGCCACCGCATGGTTAGGGGCCAACGTCCTGACTTTC; CDR3aa: CATAWLGANVLTF
v_gene: TRBV5-1; d_gene: -; abundance: -; j_gene: TRBJ2-3; CDR3nt: TGCGCCAGCAGCTTGGACGCCACGGGGAATTACGCAGATACGCAGTATTTT; CDR3aa: CASSLDATGNYADTQYF
v_gene: TRBV27; d_gene: TRBD2; abundance: few; j_gene: TRBJ2-7; CDR3nt: TGTGCCAGCAGTTTAGGGAGCGGGAGGTTCTCCTACGAGCAGTACTTC; CDR3aa: CASSLGSGRFSYEQYF
v_gene: TRBV5-1; d_gene: TRBD1; abundance: few; j_gene: TRBJ2-6; CDR3nt: TGCGCCAGCTGCATAGGACAGGGTTACTCTGGGGCCAACGTCCTGACTTTC; CDR3aa: CASCIGQGYSGANVLTF
v_gene: TRBV12-3/TRBV12-4; d_gene: -; abundance: -; j_gene: TRBJ2-7; CDR3nt: TGTGCCAGCAGTCCCCGAGATAGCGCCACCTCCTACGAGCAGTACTTC; CDR3aa: CASSPRDSATSYEQYF
v_gene: TRBV20-1; d_gene: TRBD2; abundance: -; j_gene: TRBJ2-5; CDR3nt: TGCAGTGCTAGAACTAGCGGGAACCAAGAGACCCAGTACTTC; CDR3aa: CSARTSGNQETQYF
v_gene: TRBV27; d_gene: TRBD1; abundance: -; j_gene: TRBJ2-5; CDR3nt: TGTGCCAGCAGTTACCAGGGGGCGCTGGAGACCCAGTACTTC; CDR3aa: CASSYQGALETQYF
v_gene: TRBV29-1; d_gene: -; abundance: many; j_gene: TRBJ2-5; CDR3nt: TGCAGCGTTGCTCTAACGACGGAGACCCAGTACTTC; CDR3aa: CSVALTTETQYF
v_gene: TRBV7-8; d_gene: TRBD2; abundance: -; j_gene: TRBJ2-7; CDR3nt: TGTGCCAGCATAGGTCCCGGCGGGAGGGCCCCCTACGAGCAGTACTTC; CDR3aa: CASIGPGGRAPYEQYF
v_gene: TRBV24-1; d_gene: -; abundance: many; j_gene: TRBJ2-2; CDR3nt: TGTGCCACCAGTAGGGGAACCGGGGAGCTGTTTTTT; CDR3aa: CATSRGTGELFF
v_gene: TRBV9; d_gene: TRBD2; abundance: -; j_gene: TRBJ2-3; CDR3nt: TGTGCCAGCAGCGCGGGACTAGCGGGCTCCCGGGATACGCAGTATTTT; CDR3aa: CASSAGLAGSRDTQYF
v_gene: TRBV7-2; d_gene: TRBD2; abundance: many; j_gene: TRBJ2-3; CDR3nt: TGTGCCAGCAGCTTAGTTAGCGGGCACACAGATACGCAGTATTTT; CDR3aa: CASSLVSGHTDTQYF
v_gene: TRBV29-1; d_gene: TRBD1; abundance: few; j_gene: TRBJ2-1; CDR3nt: TGCAGCGTTGCCCCGACAGGGGTGACCTACAATGAGCAGTTCTTC; CDR3aa: CSVAPTGVTYNEQFF
v_gene: TRBV11-1; d_gene: TRBD2; abundance: -; j_gene: TRBJ2-1; CDR3nt: TGTGCCAGTTCCCGGGAGGATGAGGGGCCCTACAATGAGCAGTTCTTC; CDR3aa: CASSREDEGPYNEQFF
v_gene: TRBV7-2; d_gene: -; abundance: -; j_gene: TRBJ2-1; CDR3nt: TGTGCCAGCAGCTCGGATGCGCATACCAATGAGCAGTTCTTC; CDR3aa: CASSSDAHTNEQFF
v_gene: TRBV20-1; d_gene: TRBD2; abundance: many; j_gene: TRBJ2-1; CDR3nt: TGCAGTGCTAGAGGTCCAGCGGGAGGGCACAATGAGCAGTTCTTC; CDR3aa: CSARGPAGGHNEQFF
v_gene: TRBV29-1; d_gene: -; abundance: many; j_gene: TRBJ2-1; CDR3nt: TGCAGCGTGGGTTCGGAGTGGGGGAGCGGGCACTCCTACAATGAGCAGTTCTTC; CDR3aa: CSVGSEWGSGHSYNEQFF
v_gene: TRBV29-1; d_gene: -; abundance: many; j_gene: TRBJ2-1; CDR3nt: TGCAGCGCCCTCGGGGACTCCTACAATGAGCAGTTCTTC; CDR3aa: CSALGDSYNEQFF
v_gene: TRBV7-9; d_gene: -; abundance: many; j_gene: TRBJ2-5; CDR3nt: TGTGCCAGCAGCTTAATAAGGGGCCAAGAGACCCAGTACTTC; CDR3aa: CASSLIRGQETQYF
v_gene: TRBV20-1; d_gene: -; abundance: -; j_gene: TRBJ2-3; CDR3nt: TGCAGTGCTCAAAATCTCCCAATGCCAGATACGCAGTATTTT; CDR3aa: CSAQNLPMPDTQYF
v_gene: TRBV2; d_gene: -; abundance: -; j_gene: TRBJ1-1; CDR3nt: TGTGCCAGCAGTGAAGTTGAGCGGGCGGTCAGCACTGAAGCTTTCTTT; CDR3aa: CASSEVERAVSTEAFF
v_gene: TRBV29-1; d_gene: TRBD1; abundance: many; j_gene: TRBJ1-5; CDR3nt: TGCAGCGTTGGATCAGGGGGCTTTGGCAATCAGCCCCAGCATTTT; CDR3aa: CSVGSGGFGNQPQHF
v_gene: TRBV7-9; d_gene: TRBD2; abundance: many; j_gene: TRBJ2-1; CDR3nt: TGTGCCAGCAGCTTTCTAGCGGGAGGGCCCTATGAGCAGTTCTTC; CDR3aa: CASSFLAGGPYEQFF
v_gene: TRBV19; d_gene: -; abundance: few; j_gene: TRBJ2-6; CDR3nt: TGTGCCAGTAGTATAGATCGTCACAGGGAGTCCTCTGGGGCCAACGTCCTGACTTTC; CDR3aa: CASSIDRHRESSGANVLTF
v_gene: TRBV11-2; d_gene: TRBD1; abundance: -; j_gene: TRBJ2-1; CDR3nt: TGTGCCAGCAGCTTAGATCTTCTCCGGGACAGGGGGCCGCGTGGGGGGTTCTTC; CDR3aa: CASSLDLLRDRGPRGGFF
v_gene: TRBV7-3; d_gene: -; abundance: few; j_gene: TRBJ2-4; CDR3nt: TGTGCCAGCAGCCCGACGAGAGGGGGGATTCAGTACTTC; CDR3aa: CASSPTRGGIQYF
v_gene: TRBV27; d_gene: TRBD1; abundance: many; j_gene: TRBJ2-5; CDR3nt: TGTGCCAGCAGTCAACGACAGGGGGGAGAGACCCAGTACTTC; CDR3aa: CASSQRQGGETQYF
v_gene: TRBV20-1; d_gene: -; abundance: many; j_gene: TRBJ2-5; CDR3nt: TGCAGTGCTCAGCCCCCGCTAGCGAGGGAGACCCAGTACTTC; CDR3aa: CSAQPPLARETQYF
v_gene: TRBV29-1; d_gene: -; abundance: many; j_gene: TRBJ2-7; CDR3nt: TGCAGCGTTCAGCCCGGTGGCGAGCAGTACTTC; CDR3aa: CSVQPGGEQYF
v_gene: TRBV7-6; d_gene: -; abundance: -; j_gene: TRBJ1-6; CDR3nt: TGTGCCAGCAGCCCGAAGTTAGGTGGGGATTCACCCCTCCACTTT; CDR3aa: CASSPKLGGDSPLHF
v_gene: TRBV27; d_gene: -; abundance: -; j_gene: TRBJ1-2; CDR3nt: TGTGCCAGCAGTCCCCAGGGCCGACAGATCTATGGCTACACCTTC; CDR3aa: CASSPQGRQIYGYTF
v_gene: TRBV18; d_gene: -; abundance: many; j_gene: TRBJ2-7; CDR3nt: TGTGCCAGCTCACCAGCCTTAGGGCACGAGCAGTACTTC; CDR3aa: CASSPALGHEQYF
v_gene: TRBV20-1; d_gene: TRBD1; abundance: -; j_gene: TRBJ1-5; CDR3nt: TGCAGTGCTAGCAGAGGATGGATACAGGGGGCGCGGGGTCAGCCCCAGCATTTT; CDR3aa: CSASRGWIQGARGQPQHF
v_gene: TRBV9; d_gene: TRBD1; abundance: -; j_gene: TRBJ2-5; CDR3nt: TGTGCCAGCAGCGTATACGGGACAGGGGGTGGGGAGACCCAGTACTTC; CDR3aa: CASSVYGTGGGETQYF
v_gene: TRBV7-9; d_gene: TRBD1; abundance: -; j_gene: TRBJ2-7; CDR3nt: TGTGCCAGCAGCGAACCGGGACAGACCTACGAGCAGTACTTC; CDR3aa: CASSEPGQTYEQYF
v_gene: TRBV29-1; d_gene: TRBD2; abundance: -; j_gene: TRBJ2-7; CDR3nt: TGCAGCGTTTGGGGGGGAAGCGAGCAGTACTTC; CDR3aa: CSVWGGSEQYF
v_gene: TRBV28; d_gene: -; abundance: few; j_gene: TRBJ2-1; CDR3nt: TGTGCCAGCAATGGGGACGATTACAATGAGCAGTTCTTC; CDR3aa: CASNGDDYNEQFF
v_gene: TRBV5-1; d_gene: TRBD1; abundance: few; j_gene: TRBJ1-5; CDR3nt: TGCGCCAGCAGCTCGGGACAGGGAGTGGGTCAGCCCCAGCATTTT; CDR3aa: CASSSGQGVGQPQHF
v_gene: TRBV6-2/TRBV6-3; d_gene: TRBD1; abundance: -; j_gene: TRBJ1-2; CDR3nt: TGTGCCAGCAGCCCCCTGACAGGGGCCGGAGTCTATGGCTACACCTTC; CDR3aa: CASSPLTGAGVYGYTF
v_gene: TRBV11-2; d_gene: -; abundance: -; j_gene: TRBJ2-5; CDR3nt: TGTGCCAGCAGCTTAGACGGTCCCGGGGAGACCCAGTACTTC; CDR3aa: CASSLDGPGETQYF